A selection of T cell receptor beta chains follows, all from one sample in a study of blood T cell repertoires in COVID-19. Clones were sequenced by immunoSEQ multiplex PCR, and TCRdb holds only the in-frame ones, with some missing. The repertoire holds about 89,000 clones, with approximately 82% as singletons. The sequenced sample was peripheral blood. The source is a man in his 70s with acute or convalescent COVID-19. CDR3s include the opening cysteine and the closing phenylalanine or tryptophan. The order of the fields is CDR3 length, J gene, V gene, CDR3 protein.

15 | TRBJ2-2 | TRBV18 | CASSPGGVNTGELFF
18 | TRBJ2-1 | TRBV5-6 | CASSPLAGGGPWANEQFF
13 | TRBJ1-1 | TRBV6-5 | CASIARPNTEAFF
15 | TRBJ2-6 | TRBV14 | CASSQVGAGANVLTF
15 | TRBJ2-2 | TRBV9 | CASSSRSQDTGELFF
15 | TRBJ1-3 | TRBV3-1/TRBV3-2 | CASSQKGSTGNTIYF
19 | TRBJ2-7 | TRBV2 | CASREGGLGSILGGHEQYF
20 | TRBJ2-4 | TRBV27 | CASSLWGGTSNQWAKNIQYF
17 | TRBJ2-5 | TRBV7-8 | CASSVQLSRGQQETQYF
12 | TRBJ2-3 | TRBV30 | CAWSSGVDTQYF
15 | TRBJ1-1 | TRBV15 | CATSTRTGLNTEAFF
16 | TRBJ2-1 | TRBV18 | CASSPNLNQAFGEQFF
14 | TRBJ2-1 | TRBV6-4 | CASSATGVHNEQFF
15 | TRBJ1-2 | TRBV5-5 | CASSLEDRVRVGYTF
14 | TRBJ1-2 | TRBV4-1 | CASSSTGVDYGYTF
13 | TRBJ1-5 | TRBV2 | CASKGQGDQPQHF
15 | TRBJ2-7 | TRBV7-9 | CASSRTGVVSYEQYF
14 | TRBJ1-4 | TRBV30 | CAWRTGGSSEKLFF
13 | TRBJ1-4 | TRBV27 | CATGARGNEKLFF
14 | TRBJ1-4 | TRBV2 | CASKLGDSDEKLFF
15 | TRBJ2-3 | TRBV5-5 | CASSLLAGSTDTQYF